Here is one T cell receptor (beta chain) with its context. Its antigen is currently not known. Within one base of it there is no much larger clone, and no base qualities were kept. The V end gives up 4 bases and the J end 1 base, leaving 11 bases in the junction not matched to a gene. The cysteine opens and the phenylalanine closes a CDR3 of 16 amino acids. Only the CDR3 DNA is retained, 48 bases long and in frame from the first base. Based on the germline V gene (reference sequence), the CDR1 and CDR2 sequences are SGHNT and YYREEE. In total, roughly 670 healthy bone marrow donors made up the cohort. All cohort members were sampled while nominally healthy, although unrecorded immune exposures were likely present. The donor was CMV seropositive and was included in the group of some 290 seropositive cohort members. Each donor provided a peripheral blood sample, and peripheral blood mononuclear cells were used for TCR beta sequencing. Genomic DNA extraction from the blood cell samples was performed with the Qiagen DNeasy Blood Extraction Kit.

The data derive from a study of cytomegalovirus exposure and HLA in healthy donors (dated by TCRdb to about 2017). With respect to the entire study: An earlier analysis of some 620 of the donors reported roughly 300 Gb of sequence data and around 110 million unique TCR beta sequences obtained from around 190 million T cells. Genome-wide SNP genotypes for about three fifths of the roughly 670 donors were used in a later genetic analysis, which treated that subset as a discovery cohort. Every discovery cohort repertoire had been produced on one sequencing platform. The study aimed to test whether cataloging public T cell receptors could reveal signatures of past pathogen exposure. Alongside the repertoire data, information on donor age, sex, ethnicity and CMV serostatus was compiled. Because of strong linkage in the cohort, 4 to 6 DR-DQ haplotypes were treated as single units for association and clustering. Class I and class II HLA loci were covered by the typing at four-digit resolution. In the later analysis, no new phenotypic data were used to find candidate immune exposures; instead, reliance was placed on TCR beta sequences and their occurrence across donors. An early release covering just under 650 HLA-typed donors comprised about 300 gigabases of sequencing data and 65 million to 100 million unique TCR sequences. In an earlier analysis of 587 of the donors, high-throughput TCR beta sequencing was used to judge whether each TCR beta V gene segment behaved as functional or pseudogenic. The number of donors typed differed by locus, with about 620-630 for A, B, C, DRB1 and DQB1, more than 500 for DQA1, over 600 for DPA1, and 450 to 480 for DPB1. Of the 398 genotyped donors, 65% to 90% fell in the genetic ancestry cluster associated with self-reported Caucasian donors. A later analysis re-examined previously published TCR beta repertoires from about 670 donors and added high-resolution HLA genotyping to investigate patterns of TCR occurrence. The study combined high-throughput TCR immunosequencing, statistical association of individual TCRs with disease status, and machine learning to predict cytomegalovirus infection status. Across some 400 genotyped donors of the cohort, an average of about 240,000 unique TCR beta nucleotide sequences per donor were sequenced, and around 19% of those sequences were non-productive. The study used immunosequencing to profile the T cell repertoires of several hundred subjects and linked those repertoires to cytomegalovirus serostatus. Along with the approximately 670-subject first cohort, a separate validation cohort of around 110 different subjects was used. General conclusions and limits of the study: In a later analysis, HLA-associated TCR beta chains showed more clonal expansion and lower generation probabilities than non-associated chains that were equally common. An association between a missense DCLRE1C variant and V-gene and J-gene trimming of TCR beta chains was found in a later genetic analysis and replicated in an independent cohort. In a later analysis, most CMV-associated TCR beta chains were found to appear HLA-restricted, with HLA associations seemingly driven largely by CMV exposure. A later analysis associated 16,951 TCR beta sequences with specific HLA alleles at a false discovery rate of 0.05. According to a later analysis, TCR association rates differed among HLA loci, with DRB1 alleles showing the most associated TCRs and HLA-C alleles showing the fewest. A cluster of highly shared sequence variants was judged likely to be a technical artifact of the sequencing pipeline. Because the 87-base-pair reads could not distinguish some IMGT-functional V segments, including TRBV6-2 and TRBV6-3, those segments were excluded. Correlated functional status among segregating V segments might reflect linkage disequilibrium, but an unknown experimental factor could not be ruled out. A later genetic analysis reported fewer N-insertions in productive TCRs among donors in an Asian-associated ancestry cluster than the approximately 700-donor mean. The study gave a list of around 170 TCR beta chains associated with cytomegalovirus. Several of the top co-occurrence clusters appeared to be linked to parvovirus B19, influenza, CMV and Epstein-Barr virus, according to a later analysis. In both the original and validation cohorts, the classifier was reported to diagnose cytomegalovirus status with high specificity and sensitivity. A further reported finding was that TCR beta sequences accurately predicted the HLA-A and HLA-B alleles for most subjects in the first cohort. The authors suggested that the approach could potentially be generalized to other disease states and immunological phenotypes. This cohort had only TCR beta chains sequenced, and the lack of alpha or paired-chain data limited which features could be detected. The only immune exposure information available for the cohort was CMV serostatus. In vitro tests confirmed that a few of the cytomegalovirus-associated TCR beta chains recognize cytomegalovirus antigens. While some public TCRs were present in many individuals, most TCR sequences turned up only very rarely across donors. HLA typing was unavailable for some donors at each locus, so association tests used only the typed subset. Assigning TCR associations to individual alleles was difficult when HLA alleles, especially DR and DQ, strongly co-occurred. Broadly in line with IMGT annotations, most TCR beta V segments showed up in productive rearrangements about 90% or about 30% of the time in an earlier analysis of a few hundred of the donors. The presence/absence analyses assumed that sequencing depth was roughly uniform across donors, and that assumption may not be true. Because counts were too low, roughly 17 rarely observed V segments, including chromosome 9 orphons, were left out of the earlier analysis of over 550 of the donors.

The method was the immunoSEQ multiplex PCR assay. For the multiplex PCR, a mixture combining 60 forward primers for TCR Vbeta segments and 13 reverse primers for TCR Jbeta segments was used. A multiplex PCR assay on genomic DNA amplified the CDR3 region of rearranged TCR beta genes. On the Illumina HiSeq System, the amplified TCR beta libraries were sequenced as 87-base-pair reads. The authors' analysis ran thus. A later analysis counted tens of millions of unique TCR beta chains across the approximately 700 repertoires, and about 10 million of these chains were shared by at least two donors. A nearest-neighbor algorithm error-corrected the raw reads and collapsed the reads into unique sequences, merging closely related sequences to remove PCR and sequencing errors. V, D and J gene segments were assigned by aligning CDR3 sequences to IMGT reference sequences. For a sequence to be retained, a match of at least six nucleotides was required to both a V gene segment and a J gene segment. Rearrangements were classified as productive when the CDR3 lacked stop codons and remained in frame with V and J, and all other rearrangements were classified as non-productive. CDR3 was defined by IMGT convention, running from the second conserved V-encoded cysteine to the conserved J-encoded phenylalanine. Sequences without an unambiguous match to a single V gene segment were excluded from the earlier analysis of 587 of the donors. An earlier analysis of some 500 of the donors classified V segments as functional when productive rearrangements were above 56.7% and as segregating when the standard deviation between donors was above 5%. A statistical classification framework was built to diagnose cytomegalovirus status from the catalog of TCR beta chain sequences. In a later analysis, TCR nucleotide sequences were compared against IMGT/GENE-DB human TR gene sequences so that V and J genes could be assigned. The TCRdist pipeline was used in a later analysis to assign CDR3 sequences and most-parsimonious VDJ recombination scenarios. In a later analysis, each TCR beta chain was defined by its CDR3 amino acid sequence together with its V-gene family, and reads lacking a unique V-gene family were excluded. In a later analysis, a few hundred highly shared, low-generation-probability nucleotide sequences were removed to address suspected cross-contamination and a sequencing artifact. In a later analysis, a clonal expansion index for each public chain was calculated from normalized within-repertoire ranks of inferred template counts. In a later analysis, generation probabilities were computed with a VDJ recombination model fitted to out-of-frame rearrangements, and the resulting probabilities were checked against IGoR. In a later analysis, hypergeometric tests were used to score TCR-TCR, TCR-HLA and TCR-CMV co-occurrence, with a repertoire-size bias correction applied to TCR pairs. In a later analysis, false discovery rates were estimated by permuting HLA or CMV assignments 20 times. A later analysis grouped co-occurring TCRs with DBSCAN, adding TCRdist sequence similarity when clustering within HLA-allele-positive subsets. Repertoires with fewer than 30,000 or more than 120,000 public chains, plus five repertoires with anomalous nucleotide sharing, were excluded from co-occurrence clustering. The source is immuneACCESS, and TCRdb retained only in-frame sequences with V and J called. Part of the clones is not carried over; for the studies checked, unresolved V genes explain less than half of this, and the remainder is unexplained. The V and J calls and clone size are taken from that table; D and trimming were inferred from the DNA. Recorded for this sample are around 140,000 clones; about two thirds of them occurred a single time. The ten top clones hold approximately 3.9% of the sample.

Sequencing used PBMCs. The chain was built from TRBV5-4 and TRBJ2-7, with 7 bases aligning to TRBD2. This sequence originates from a man aged 50-59 years in good health and CMV-seropositive. The sequence in DNA is TGTGCCAGCAGCCGGGAGGTTGGGGTTCCTTCCTACGAGCAGTACTTC. This translates into CASSREVGVPSYEQYF.